The rows below give T cell receptor beta chains drawn from one sample of a study of T-cell reconstitution after alpha-beta-depleted transplantation in children. One entry per CDR3 protein results from TCRdb running MiXCR on the PCR reads. Among approximately 230,000 distinct CDR3 sequences listed, roughly 23% were seen once. The starting material was PBMCs, obtained before TCRalphabeta/CD19-depleted stem cell transplant. These receptors came from a girl aged 2 to 9 with Fanconi anemia, due to receive a stem cell transplant. CDR3s include the opening cysteine and the closing phenylalanine or tryptophan. D genes are given only for firm matches. Expanded clones get a size class; other rows say once, few or many, or leave the size out.

D gene: .
clone size: many
V gene: TRBV12-3/TRBV12-4
J gene: TRBJ1-5
CDR3 protein: CASSVTGPGYQPQHF
CDR3 DNA: TGTGCCAGCAGTGTGACAGGCCCGGGGTATCAGCCCCAGCATTTT

D gene: .
clone size: few
V gene: TRBV29-1
J gene: TRBJ2-7
CDR3 protein: CSVVTYEQYF
CDR3 DNA: TGCAGCGTTGTCACCTACGAGCAGTACTTC

D gene: TRBD2
clone size: few
V gene: TRBV20-1
J gene: TRBJ2-1
CDR3 protein: CSAGASGRAYNEQFF
CDR3 DNA: TGCAGTGCTGGCGCTAGCGGGAGGGCCTACAATGAGCAGTTCTTC

D gene: .
clone size: few
V gene: TRBV12-3/TRBV12-4
J gene: TRBJ2-5
CDR3 protein: CASSFALGETQYF
CDR3 DNA: TGTGCCAGCAGTTTTGCCTTGGGAGAGACCCAGTACTTC

D gene: .
clone size: .
V gene: TRBV29-1
J gene: TRBJ2-7
CDR3 protein: CSVEGPTSYEQYF
CDR3 DNA: TGCAGCGTTGAGGGACCTACTTCCTACGAGCAGTACTTC

D gene: .
clone size: .
V gene: TRBV5-1
J gene: TRBJ1-1
CDR3 protein: CASSLARIRGTEAFF
CDR3 DNA: TGCGCCAGCAGCTTGGCCCGGATCCGGGGCACTGAAGCTTTCTTT

D gene: .
clone size: many
V gene: TRBV5-1
J gene: TRBJ1-1
CDR3 protein: CASSLGDSWEAFF
CDR3 DNA: TGCGCCAGCAGCTTGGGCGACTCATGGGAAGCTTTCTTT

D gene: .
clone size: .
V gene: TRBV23-1
J gene: TRBJ1-1
CDR3 protein: CASSRYYTEAFF
CDR3 DNA: TGCGCCAGCAGTCGGTACTACACTGAAGCTTTCTTT

D gene: .
clone size: few
V gene: TRBV5-5
J gene: TRBJ2-4
CDR3 protein: CASSLPGTKNIQYF
CDR3 DNA: TGTGCCAGCAGCTTGCCCGGTACCAAAAACATTCAGTACTTC

D gene: .
clone size: many
V gene: TRBV12-3/TRBV12-4
J gene: TRBJ2-4
CDR3 protein: CASSFQRSRNIQYF
CDR3 DNA: TGTGCCAGCAGTTTTCAGAGGTCAAGAAACATTCAGTACTTC

D gene: .
clone size: few
V gene: TRBV5-1
J gene: TRBJ2-6
CDR3 protein: CASSFGASGANVLTF
CDR3 DNA: TGCGCCAGCAGCTTCGGAGCCTCTGGGGCCAACGTCCTGACTTTC

D gene: TRBD2
clone size: few
V gene: TRBV25-1
J gene: TRBJ2-1
CDR3 protein: CASSELVTSGYNEQFF
CDR3 DNA: TGTGCCAGCAGTGAATTAGTGACTAGCGGATACAATGAGCAGTTCTTC

D gene: TRBD1
clone size: .
V gene: TRBV10-3
J gene: TRBJ2-7
CDR3 protein: CAISDQDRVPYEQYF
CDR3 DNA: TGTGCCATCAGTGACCAGGACAGGGTCCCCTACGAGCAGTACTTC

D gene: .
clone size: few
V gene: TRBV7-3
J gene: TRBJ2-1
CDR3 protein: CASSFTAGSSYNEQFF
CDR3 DNA: TGTGCCAGCAGCTTTACAGCGGGTAGCTCCTACAATGAGCAGTTCTTC

D gene: TRBD1
clone size: few
V gene: TRBV20-1
J gene: TRBJ1-4
CDR3 protein: CSASDRVGEKLFF
CDR3 DNA: TGCAGTGCTTCCGACAGGGTGGGCGAAAAACTGTTTTTT

D gene: .
clone size: few
V gene: TRBV6-5
J gene: TRBJ1-2
CDR3 protein: CASGQLLHSRSYGYTF
CDR3 DNA: TGTGCCAGCGGACAGCTCCTCCATTCTCGTAGCTATGGCTACACCTTC

D gene: .
clone size: many
V gene: TRBV29-1
J gene: TRBJ2-7
CDR3 protein: CSVGSGLTYEQYF
CDR3 DNA: TGCAGCGTAGGCTCCGGACTGACCTACGAGCAGTACTTC

D gene: .
clone size: many
V gene: TRBV6-5
J gene: TRBJ2-7
CDR3 protein: CASSYSVGGTGYEQYF
CDR3 DNA: TGTGCCAGCAGTTACTCGGTTGGAGGGACCGGTTACGAGCAGTACTTC

D gene: .
clone size: many
V gene: TRBV20-1
J gene: TRBJ2-1
CDR3 protein: CSARGHRDPYNEQFF
CDR3 DNA: TGCAGTGCTAGAGGACATAGGGACCCCTACAATGAGCAGTTCTTC

D gene: TRBD2
clone size: .
V gene: TRBV4-2
J gene: TRBJ2-7
CDR3 protein: CASSQSGLAGDEQYF
CDR3 DNA: TGTGCCAGCAGCCAATCCGGACTAGCGGGAGACGAGCAGTACTTC

D gene: TRBD1
clone size: few
V gene: TRBV9
J gene: TRBJ2-7
CDR3 protein: CASSVGPGQAYEQYF
CDR3 DNA: TGTGCCAGCAGCGTAGGACCCGGACAGGCCTACGAGCAGTACTTC

D gene: TRBD2
clone size: many
V gene: TRBV9
J gene: TRBJ2-1
CDR3 protein: CASSEDGLANNEQFF
CDR3 DNA: TGTGCCAGCAGCGAAGATGGACTAGCGAACAATGAGCAGTTCTTC

D gene: .
clone size: many
V gene: TRBV20-1
J gene: TRBJ1-1
CDR3 protein: CSASQWKEAVNEAFF
CDR3 DNA: TGCAGTGCTAGCCAATGGAAGGAAGCGGTCAATGAAGCTTTCTTT